This is a list of T cell receptor beta chains from one sample in a study of CD8 T cells in Susac syndrome. From the immunoSEQ multiplex PCR reads, TCRdb called clonotypes with MiXCR, one entry per CDR3 protein. The sample gives roughly 250,000 distinct CDR3 sequences, less than 96% of which show up once; around 0.1% is in the top ten. Material for sequencing was CD4+ T cells from PBMCs. The receptor source for this set is a human donor with Susac syndrome. Both conserved end residues are part of each CDR3. The D gene is left open where the match is weak. Size values are once, few and many counts, or a class for expanded clones, and some rows have none.

abundance | j_gene | v_gene | d_gene | CDR3nt | CDR3aa
. | TRBJ1-2 | TRBV3-1 | . | TGTGCCAGCAGCCCAACGGGGAACTTCTATGGCTACACCTTC | CASSPTGNFYGYTF
once | TRBJ2-1 | TRBV15 | . | TGTGCCACCAGCAGGCCGCGGCTAGAGCAGTTCTTC | CATSRPRLEQFF
. | TRBJ2-1 | TRBV28 | TRBD2 | TGTGCCAGCAGTGTCAGGCGGGAGCACAATGAGCAGTTCTTC | CASSVRREHNEQFF
. | TRBJ2-7 | TRBV21-1 | . | TGTGCCAGCAGCGGTCAGGTATTCTACGAGCAGTACTTC | CASSGQVFYEQYF
. | TRBJ1-1 | TRBV12-3/TRBV12-4 | . | TGTGCCAGCATGAGGACTGAAGCTTTCTTT | CASMRTEAFF
. | TRBJ2-5 | TRBV29-1 | . | TGCAGCGTTGACCCGAACCAAGAGACCCAGTACTTC | CSVDPNQETQYF
. | TRBJ2-1 | TRBV20-1 | TRBD2 | TGCAGTGCTACTCCGGCTAGCGGGAAAGTTAATGAGCAGTTCTTC | CSATPASGKVNEQFF
few | TRBJ2-7 | TRBV2 | . | TGTGCCAGCAGTCTGACAGATTACGAGCAGTACTTC | CASSLTDYEQYF
. | TRBJ2-3 | TRBV24-1 | TRBD2 | TGTGCCACCAGTGATTCAGGGACTAGCGGGTACACAGATACGCAGTATTTT | CATSDSGTSGYTDTQYF
. | TRBJ2-5 | TRBV18 | TRBD2 | TGTGCCAGCTCACAGCGGACTAGCGGTCTAGTGGAGACCCAGTACTTC | CASSQRTSGLVETQYF
. | TRBJ1-1 | TRBV7-9 | . | TGTGCCAGCAGCTTAAGTGAAGGGTGGACTGAAGCTTTCTTT | CASSLSEGWTEAFF
. | TRBJ1-2 | TRBV29-1 | . | TGCAGCGTTGAGGGACCCGCGTGGGGCTACACCTTC | CSVEGPAWGYTF
. | TRBJ2-5 | TRBV29-1 | . | TGCAGCGTTGAGAGGGGGGGACAAGAGACCCAGTACTTC | CSVERGGQETQYF